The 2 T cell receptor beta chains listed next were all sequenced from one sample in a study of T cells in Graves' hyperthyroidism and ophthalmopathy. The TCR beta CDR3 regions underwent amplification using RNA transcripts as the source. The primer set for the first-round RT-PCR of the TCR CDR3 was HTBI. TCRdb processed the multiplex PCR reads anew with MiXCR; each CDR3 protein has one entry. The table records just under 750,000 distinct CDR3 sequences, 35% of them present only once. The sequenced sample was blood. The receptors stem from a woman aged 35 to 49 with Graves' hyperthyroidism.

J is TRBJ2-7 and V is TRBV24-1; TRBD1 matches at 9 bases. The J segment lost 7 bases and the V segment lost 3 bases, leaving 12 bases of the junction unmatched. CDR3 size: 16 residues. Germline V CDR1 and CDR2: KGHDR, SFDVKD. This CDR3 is CATSDTPGTGMPEQYF. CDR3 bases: TGTGCCACCAGTGATACCCCCGGGACAGGGATGCCTGAGCAGTACTTC.

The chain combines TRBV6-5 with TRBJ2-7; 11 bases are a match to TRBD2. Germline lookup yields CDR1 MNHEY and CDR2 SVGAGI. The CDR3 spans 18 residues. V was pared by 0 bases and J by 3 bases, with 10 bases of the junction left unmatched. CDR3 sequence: CASSYSTPRTSGSYEQYF. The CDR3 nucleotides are TGTGCCAGCAGTTACTCGACGCCTCGAACTAGCGGGAGCTACGAGCAGTACTTC.